This TCR beta chain was recovered during a study of cytomegalovirus exposure and HLA in healthy donors. Study in general: In a later analysis, the approximately 110 validation repertoires were reported to have used the same platform as the roughly 670 first-cohort repertoires. Study results and caveats: Researchers counted over 150 TCR beta chains as cytomegalovirus-associated.

The CDR3 is 14 amino acids. CDR1 and CDR2 from the germline V gene are GTSNPN and SVGIG (reference sequence). Unmatched junction bases numbered 6, after V lost 0 bases and J lost 5 bases. Measured with immunoSEQ multiplex PCR; TCRdb has only the in-frame clones, and not every one. The profile shows 110,000 or so clones, more than 75% of them singletons. Note on this clone: The target antigen is unknown.

Sequencing was done on a sample of PBMCs. The sequence derives from a man aged 18-30 years in good health and CMV-seronegative. The J gene is TRBJ2-7, the V gene TRBV30, with TRBD1 matching 8 bases. DNA of the CDR3: TGTGCCTGGAGTGTAGCAGGGGGCCTAAACGAGCAGTACTTC. Protein product: CAWSVAGGLNEQYF.